The present T cell receptor (beta chain) was sequenced within a study of blood T cell repertoires in COVID-19. Study details: Sites in the United States, Italy and Spain provided acute and convalescent COVID-19 samples.

Measured with immunoSEQ multiplex PCR; TCRdb has only the in-frame clones, and not every one. This table holds about 84,000 clones, 70% to 75% found once. Germline V gives CDR1 KGHDR, CDR2 SFDVKD. Trimming cost V 3 bases and J 5 bases, with 6 bases left between them. The CDR3 is made up of 12 amino acids. The source of this sequence is a man aged 50 or older with active or convalescent COVID-19. What was sequenced was peripheral blood. The rearrangement uses TRBV24-1 and TRBJ1-2; no definite D call. This chain's CDR3 is CATSDTFYGYTF. CDR3 in DNA: TGTGCCACCAGTGATACATTTTATGGCTACACCTTC.